Listed here are 28 T cell receptor beta chains from one sample, sequenced in a study of cytotoxic CD8 clonotypes in ibrutinib-treated CLL. Using immunoSEQ multiplex PCR, the repertoire was profiled, and TCRdb retains in-frame clones only, with some absent. In the table there are nearly 25,000 clones, more than 65% of which are singletons. Sample: PBMCs, taken after 12 months of ibrutinib treatment. The source of these receptors is a human donor with chronic lymphocytic leukemia.

This chain uses TRBV18 with TRBJ1-1; 7 positions match TRBD1. Trimming took 7 bases from V and 7 from J; bases not matched to a gene: 6. CDR1 and CDR2 (germline): KGHSH, LQKENI. The CDR3 extends over 12 amino acids. The CDR3 nucleotides read TGTGCCAGCTGCAGGGACAGACTTGAAGCTTTCTTT. This codes for CASCRDRLEAFF. The full variable domain, rest sourced from reference TRBV18 and TRBJ1-1, is NAGVMQNPRHLVRRRGQEARLRCSPMKGHSHVYWYRQLPEEGLKFMVYLQKENIIDESGMPKERFSAEFPKEGPSILRIQQVVRGDSAAYFCASCRDRLEAFFGQGTRLTVV.

This chain links TRBV11-2 with TRBJ1-2, with a possible D match to TRBD1 (6 bases). Between the trimmed V and J ends, which lost 3 bases and 4 bases, there was a span of 9 bases. Germline lookup yields CDR1 SGHAT and CDR2 FQNNGV. The CDR3 contains 13 residues. CDR3 region: CASSFGQTYGYTF. DNA of the CDR3: TGTGCCAGCAGCTTCGGACAGACCTATGGCTACACCTTC.

Within the sample, this clone is medium-sized (0.01 to 0.1%). The chain uses TRBV27 and TRBJ1-1, with 9 bases that match TRBD1. V gave up 5 bases and J gave up 7 bases; unmatched junction bases: 8. This CDR3 is 14 amino acids long. Germline CDR1 MNHEY, CDR2 SMNVEV (reference sequence). Here the CDR3 DNA reads TGTGCCAGCAGTCCAAACCGGGACAGGGATGAAGCTTTCTTT. Translation: CASSPNRDRDEAFF.

This chain connects TRBV5-1 to TRBJ1-6; perhaps TRBD1 as D (6 bases). The CDR3 covers 16 residues. Between the trimmed V and J ends, which lost 2 bases and 0 bases, there was a span of 9 bases. The germline CDR1 and CDR2 sequences are SGHRS and YFSETQ. The CDR3: CASSFRQDSYNSPLHF. CDR3 DNA sequence: TGCGCCAGCAGCTTCCGACAGGACTCCTATAATTCACCCCTCCACTTT. The full variable domain, in which reference TRBV5-1 and TRBJ1-6 provide the parts outside the CDR3, is KAGVTQTPRYLIKTRGQQVTLSCSPISGHRSVSWYQQTPGQGLQFLFEYFSETQRNKGNFPGRFSGRQFSNSRSEMNVSTLELGDSALYLCASSFRQDSYNSPLHFGNGTRLTVT.

The gene calls are TRBV6-6 and TRBJ2-1; 7 bases are shared with TRBD2. This CDR3 contains 15 residues. Germline lookup yields CDR1 MNHNY and CDR2 SVGAGI (reference sequence). V gave up 6 bases and J gave up 3 bases; unmatched junction bases: 8. This CDR3 reads CASRPSGGDYNEQFF. The CDR3 region has the DNA TGTGCCAGCAGGCCTAGCGGCGGGGACTACAATGAGCAGTTCTTC.

The chain recombines TRBV7-9 with TRBJ2-1; D possibly corresponds to TRBD1 (6 bases). The CDR3 has 15 residues. Trimming took off 5 bases at V and 8 bases at J, with 19 bases between the two ends. Germline V gene sequence: CDR1 SEHNR, CDR2 FQNEAQ (reference sequence). CDR3: CASSGGDIDIDEQFF. In DNA form, the CDR3 reads TGTGCCAGCAGCGGTGGGGACATTGATATTGATGAGCAGTTCTTC.

J is TRBJ1-1 and V is TRBV27, with no clear D. The V and J ends lost 2 bases and 1 base respectively, with 14 bases between them. Germline CDR1 reads MNHEY; CDR2 reads SMNVEV (reference sequence). The CDR3 totals 16 residues. This CDR3 is CASSLVSALGNTEAFF. The DNA of the CDR3 is TGTGCCAGCAGTTTAGTCTCGGCCCTTGGGAACACTGAAGCTTTCTTT.

This clone was counted only a few times. The chain is built from TRBV7-3 and TRBJ2-3; 7 bases are shared with TRBD1. The germline gives CDR1 SGHTA, CDR2 FQGTGA. The CDR3 spans 16 residues. J lost 0 bases, V lost 5 bases, and 8 bases had no gene match. The DNA of the CDR3 is TGTGCCAGCAGCCCGGGACAGTACCCTAGCACAGATACGCAGTATTTT. Encoded protein: CASSPGQYPSTDTQYF.

The chain is built from TRBV5-5 and TRBJ2-7, with a weak D call TRBD2 (5 bases). Germline V lookup: CDR1 SGHKS, CDR2 YYEKEE (reference sequence). CDR3 length equals 13 residues. The V end lost 4 bases, the J end lost 2 bases, and 10 bases lay between the germline ends. This chain's CDR3 is CASSLALPYEQYF. In nucleotides, the CDR3 is TGTGCCAGCAGCCTAGCCCTTCCCTACGAGCAGTACTTC.

By share, this clone ranks as medium-sized. The chain links TRBV7-8 to TRBJ1-2; no firm D call. The CDR3 extends over 16 amino acids. Germline CDR1 and CDR2: SGHVS and FQNEAQ. The V end was cut by 1 base, the J end by 0 bases, with 12 bases between. The CDR3: CASSLVLSSANYGYTF. The CDR3 region has the DNA TGTGCCAGCAGCTTAGTACTCTCTTCAGCTAACTATGGCTACACCTTC.

The chain recombines TRBV4-3 with TRBJ1-1; D might be TRBD1 (6 bases). The length of the CDR3 is 16 residues. The germline CDR1 and CDR2 sequences are LGHNA and YSLEER. The V gene lost 0 bases and the J gene lost 7 bases, with 18 bases spanning the gap. Here the CDR3 reads CASSQDWQGSTREAFF. In nucleotides, the CDR3 is TGCGCCAGCAGCCAAGATTGGCAGGGGAGTACTCGTGAAGCTTTCTTT.

The J gene is TRBJ2-5, the V gene TRBV30; unclear D gene. The CDR3 loop spans 11 amino acids. Germline-derived CDR1 and CDR2 are GTSNPN and SVGIG (reference sequence). Trimming shortened V by 3 bases and J by 7 bases, and 9 bases separated the two germline ends. In DNA, the CDR3 is TGTGCCTGGAGGGGCCTTGGGACCCAGTACTTC. It translates to CAWRGLGTQYF.

The V call is TRBV4-3, the J call TRBJ2-7; D tentatively fits TRBD1 or TRBD2 (5 bases each). CDR3 length: 17 amino acids. Germline CDR1 and CDR2: LGHNA and YSLEER. V was clipped by 0 bases and J by 5 bases, with 20 bases between them. The DNA of the CDR3 is TGCGCCAGCAGCCAAGACTATAGGACGCCTGTGGGACACGAGCAGTACTTC. Residues: CASSQDYRTPVGHEQYF.

This clone appeared a single time. J is TRBJ2-7 and V is TRBV30; either TRBD1 or TRBD2 may supply D (5 bases each). CDR1 is GTSNPN and CDR2 is SVGIG in the germline V gene (reference sequence). V gave up 2 bases and J gave up 2 bases, with 10 bases separating them. The CDR3 is made up of 13 amino acids. CDR3 region: CAWSPRDPYEQYF. In nucleotides, the CDR3 is TGTGCCTGGAGTCCTAGGGACCCCTACGAGCAGTACTTC.

The chain combines TRBV11-2 with TRBJ1-1; D is unresolved. CDR1 is SGHAT and CDR2 is FQNNGV in the germline V gene. This CDR3 contains 12 residues. Trimming took 2 bases from V and 4 from J, leaving 5 bases between them. DNA for the CDR3: TGTGCCAGCAGCTTAATGGTCACTGAAGCTTTCTTT. It encodes CASSLMVTEAFF.

This clone was counted a few times. This chain connects TRBV7-3 to TRBJ2-1; a weak D match, TRBD2 (8 bases). This CDR3 comprises 16 residues. V was pared by 5 bases and J by 0 bases, with 14 bases between. Germline V gene data show CDR1 as SGHTA and CDR2 as FQGTGA. CDR3 sequence: CASSGTAGASYNEQFF. In DNA form, the CDR3 reads TGTGCCAGCAGCGGGACAGCGGGGGCCTCCTACAATGAGCAGTTCTTC.

There are a few counts of this clone. The chain links TRBV5-1 to TRBJ1-3; the D is unclear. V was shortened by 4 bases and J by 2 bases, with 13 bases between the two germline ends. Germline assignment: CDR1 SGHRS and CDR2 YFSETQ. This CDR3 region has 15 residues. The CDR3 nucleotides are TGCGCCAGCAGCGCTTCGGACGTGGCTGGAAACACCATATATTTT. Protein: CASSASDVAGNTIYF.

V is TRBV7-6 and J is TRBJ1-5; a possible D gene is TRBD1 (6 bases). The germline V gene encodes CDR1 SGHVS and CDR2 FNYEAQ. V was clipped by 5 bases and J by 9 bases, with 14 bases between them. This CDR3 is 13 amino acids long. The CDR3 nucleotides are TGTGCCAGCAGCCCGACAGGCTCCCGGCCCCAGCATTTT. Its translation is CASSPTGSRPQHF.

This chain uses TRBV9 with TRBJ2-7; D gene uncertain. Germline-derived CDR1 and CDR2 are SGDLS and YYNGEE. This CDR3 is 12 amino acids long. Deletions cut 3 bases from V and 4 bases from J, with 8 bases between. CDR3 in DNA: TGTGCCAGCAGCGGAATGGGTTACGAGCAGTACTTC. Translating gives CASSGMGYEQYF.

The gene calls are TRBV5-6 and TRBJ2-7; weak D call: TRBD1 (6 bases). V lost 1 base and J 0 bases, leaving 8 bases between the germline ends. Germline V lookup: CDR1 SGHDT, CDR2 YYEEEE. The CDR3 extends over 14 amino acids. This chain's CDR3 is CASSLQGSSYEQYF. Written as DNA, the CDR3 is TGTGCCAGCAGCTTGCAGGGGAGCTCCTACGAGCAGTACTTC.

The genes are TRBV28 and TRBJ1-2; D is perhaps TRBD1 (5 bases). Looked up from germline, CDR1 is MDHEN and CDR2 is SYDVKM. The CDR3 sequence is 14 residues long. The ends were cut back, 3 bases at V and 4 bases at J, with 12 bases in the middle. In DNA form, the CDR3 reads TGTGCCAGCAGTTTTGCGGGGCAGGGCTATGGCTACACCTTC. It encodes CASSFAGQGYGYTF.

The chain couples TRBV7-6 to TRBJ1-4, with unresolved D. The V and J ends lost 1 base and 7 bases respectively, with 4 bases between them. The CDR3 has 12 amino acids. Germline V lookup: CDR1 SGHVS, CDR2 FNYEAQ. Here the CDR3 reads CASSLDGEKLFF. In nucleotides, the CDR3 is TGTGCCAGCAGCTTAGACGGTGAAAAACTGTTTTTT.

The chain employs TRBV7-9 and TRBJ2-1; D gene uncertain. Germline values: CDR1 SEHNR, CDR2 FQNEAQ (reference sequence). There are 15 residues in the CDR3. Trimming took 6 bases from V and 0 from J, leaving 12 bases between them. CDR3 sequence reads: CASSPILSSYNEQFF. The CDR3 nucleotides read TGTGCCAGCAGTCCGATATTAAGCTCCTACAATGAGCAGTTCTTC.

This chain links TRBV7-2 with TRBJ2-1, with 10 bases matching TRBD1. From germline, CDR1 is SGHTA and CDR2 FQGNSA. V lost 2 bases to trimming and J lost 5 bases; unmatched junction nucleotides: 3. This CDR3 is 15 amino acids long. DNA for the CDR3: TGTGCCAGCAGCTTAATGGGGACAGGGGACAATGAGCAGTTCTTC. Protein sequence: CASSLMGTGDNEQFF.

This chain joins TRBV11-2 and TRBJ1-1, with D perhaps matching TRBD1 (5 bases). This CDR3 spans 15 amino acids. CDR1 is SGHAT, CDR2 FQNNGV, per germline. Trimming cost V 1 base and J 5 bases, with 14 bases left between them. CDR3 in amino acids: CASSLGPRVSTEAFF. As DNA, the CDR3 is TGTGCCAGCAGCTTAGGTCCCAGGGTTAGTACTGAAGCTTTCTTT.

A single count supports this clone. This chain connects TRBV29-1 to TRBJ2-6, with D unresolved. V lost 8 bases, J lost 0 bases, and 20 bases lay in between. The length of the CDR3 is 17 residues. Germline loops: CDR1 SQVTM, CDR2 ANQGSEA. The CDR3 DNA reads as TGCAGCCCTCCGGAATCCCAAAGCCCCTCTGGGGCCAACGTCCTGACTTTC. It is translated as CSPPESQSPSGANVLTF.

The CDR3 DNA sequence: TGCGCCAGCAGCCAAGTAGGGGGGGGGCTTTCCTACAATGAGCAGTTCTTC. Translating it yields CASSQVGGGLSYNEQFF. The chain has TRBV4-1 and TRBJ2-1, with a tentative D call TRBD2 (7 bases). Germline V gene sequence: CDR1 MGHRA, CDR2 YSYEKL. The V and J ends lost 1 base and 1 base respectively, with 14 bases between them. This CDR3 has 17 residues.

The sample holds a few counts of this clone. The chain couples TRBV4-1 to TRBJ1-4; D ambiguous. The germline gives CDR1 MGHRA, CDR2 YSYEKL. This CDR3 region has 14 residues. Trimming removed 4 bases at V and 4 bases at J, with 10 bases between. The CDR3 DNA sequence: TGCGCCAGCAGCCCCCGGGTCCTTAATGAAAAACTGTTTTTT. Translation: CASSPRVLNEKLFF.